Listed below are T cell receptor beta chains from one sample, sequenced in a study of T cells in Graves' hyperthyroidism and ophthalmopathy. TCRdb fed the multiplex PCR reads into MiXCR, producing one record per CDR3 protein. The sample yields about 610,000 distinct CDR3 sequences, under 15% seen once. The sequencing input was blood. These receptors were taken from a woman in her forties with Graves' ophthalmopathy. Both conserved end residues are part of each CDR3. Fields, in order: D gene, V gene, J gene, clone size, CDR3 protein, CDR3 DNA. A D gene is named only where the DNA matches it firmly. Where a row states a size, it is once, few, many or the class of an expanded clone; other rows omit it.

.	TRBV11-2	TRBJ1-1	few	CASSFYGLNTEAFF	TGTGCCAGCAGCTTTTATGGCCTGAACACTGAAGCTTTCTTT
.	TRBV11-2	TRBJ2-7	many	CASSLRDSGPYEQYF	TGTGCCAGCAGCTTAAGGGATAGCGGCCCCTACGAGCAGTACTTC
.	TRBV7-2	TRBJ1-2	many	CASSLETDYGYTF	TGTGCCAGCAGCTTAGAGACAGACTATGGCTACACCTTC
.	TRBV24-1	TRBJ2-3	many	CATSVGQTSTDTQYF	TGTGCCACCAGTGTTGGTCAGACTAGCACAGATACGCAGTATTTT
.	TRBV2	TRBJ1-2	many	CASTPGGYGYTF	TGTGCCAGCACCCCGGGGGGCTATGGCTACACCTTC
.	TRBV18	TRBJ1-2	few	CASSPPAGENYGYTF	TGTGCCAGCTCACCACCGGCAGGGGAAAACTATGGCTACACCTTC
TRBD1	TRBV4-1	TRBJ2-7	once	CASSQVTGDHQYF	TGCGCCAGCAGCCAAGTCACAGGGGATCATCAGTACTTC
TRBD1	TRBV10-3	TRBJ2-3	many	CAISESRTGVSPQYF	TGTGCCATCAGTGAGTCGAGGACAGGGGTATCACCGCAGTATTTT
.	TRBV14	TRBJ2-5	many	CASSRTRENQETQYF	TGTGCCAGCAGCCGAACCAGGGAGAATCAAGAGACCCAGTACTTC
.	TRBV27	TRBJ1-5	many	CASRPTGRIRRRPQHF	TGTGCCAGCAGACCAACAGGGAGGATCCGGAGGCGGCCCCAGCATTTT
.	TRBV7-2	TRBJ2-7	many	CASSSQGGFSYEQYF	TGTGCCAGCAGCTCCCAGGGGGGCTTCTCCTACGAGCAGTACTTC
TRBD2	TRBV29-1	TRBJ2-1	.	CSVRVAGDSEQFF	TGCAGCGTTCGGGTAGCGGGAGACAGTGAGCAGTTCTTC
TRBD2	TRBV7-3	TRBJ2-2	many	CASSHLAGGAGELFF	TGTGCCAGCAGCCACCTAGCGGGAGGCGCCGGGGAGCTGTTTTTT
.	TRBV7-8	TRBJ2-5	many	CASSQMAGAETQYF	TGTGCCAGCAGCCAGATGGCGGGGGCAGAGACCCAGTACTTC
TRBD1	TRBV6-2/TRBV6-3	TRBJ2-7	many	CASSYWGQDYEQYF	TGTGCCAGCAGTTACTGGGGACAGGACTACGAGCAGTACTTC
TRBD1	TRBV2	TRBJ2-7	many	CASSLTGQGVEQYF	TGTGCCAGCAGTCTTACGGGACAGGGGGTCGAGCAGTACTTC
.	TRBV28	TRBJ2-7	many	CASSRNIYGAGSYEQYF	TGTGCCAGCAGCCGAAACATTTACGGGGCCGGCTCCTACGAGCAGTACTTC
.	TRBV4-3	TRBJ1-5	many	CASSQDWAGDQPQHF	TGCGCCAGCAGCCAAGATTGGGCAGGGGATCAGCCCCAGCATTTT
.	TRBV28	TRBJ1-1	many	CASSLPGTNTEAFF	TGTGCCAGCAGTTTGCCAGGGACGAACACTGAAGCTTTCTTT
.	TRBV5-1	TRBJ1-1	many	CASSLAPENTEAFF	TGCGCCAGCAGCTTGGCCCCAGAGAACACTGAAGCTTTCTTT
TRBD1	TRBV7-9	TRBJ2-4	many	CASSTRTGTNIQYF	TGTGCCAGCAGCACGCGGACAGGGACAAACATTCAGTACTTC
.	TRBV6-1	TRBJ2-2	.	CASKKGTGELFF	TGTGCCAGCAAAAAGGGCACCGGGGAGCTGTTTTTT
.	TRBV29-1	TRBJ2-6	many	CSVRSSGANVLTF	TGCAGCGTTCGCAGCTCTGGGGCCAACGTCCTGACTTTC
.	TRBV6-1	TRBJ2-7	many	CASSEGGRIEQYF	TGTGCCAGCAGTGAAGGGGGGCGCATCGAGCAGTACTTC
.	TRBV6-7	TRBJ1-5	.	CASSYSNTSNQPQHF	TGTGCCAGCAGTTACTCGAATACTAGCAATCAGCCCCAGCATTTT
.	TRBV12-3/TRBV12-4	TRBJ1-5	many	CASNLRLNQPQHF	TGTGCCAGCAATTTGCGGTTAAATCAGCCCCAGCATTTT
.	TRBV4-2	TRBJ1-2	.	CASSQGSGDPYGYTF	TGTGCCAGCAGCCAAGGCTCAGGGGACCCCTATGGCTACACCTTC
TRBD2	TRBV29-1	TRBJ2-5	many	CSAGRGRAGETQYF	TGCAGCGCCGGCCGTGGGAGGGCCGGGGAGACCCAGTACTTC
.	TRBV28	TRBJ1-5	.	CASSASARAQPQHF	TGTGCCAGCAGTGCCTCTGCGAGAGCACAGCCCCAGCATTTT
TRBD2	TRBV6-5	TRBJ2-5	many	CASSSTWGGQETQYF	TGTGCCAGCAGTTCTACTTGGGGGGGCCAAGAGACCCAGTACTTC
TRBD1	TRBV12-3/TRBV12-4	TRBJ2-5	many	CASSTGGQETQYF	TGTGCCAGCAGTACAGGGGGCCAAGAGACCCAGTACTTC
.	TRBV28	TRBJ1-5	few	CASSKRVEPQHF	TGTGCCAGCTCCAAACGAGTGGAGCCCCAGCATTTT
TRBD1	TRBV13	TRBJ2-7	few	CASSARPGQDVYEQYF	TGTGCCAGCAGCGCCCGACCGGGACAGGATGTCTACGAGCAGTACTTC
.	TRBV3-1	TRBJ2-2	few	CASSPEGGIAGELFF	TGTGCCAGCAGCCCCGAGGGGGGGATCGCCGGGGAGCTGTTTTTT
.	TRBV12-3/TRBV12-4	TRBJ2-7	many	CASSPLGLGYEQYF	TGTGCCAGCAGTCCCTTGGGACTTGGCTACGAGCAGTACTTC
TRBD2	TRBV5-1	TRBJ2-7	few	CASSFLIPGLAGGSRHEQYF	TGCGCCAGCAGCTTTCTCATACCTGGACTAGCGGGAGGAAGCCGCCACGAGCAGTACTTC
TRBD1	TRBV25-1	TRBJ1-2	many	CASSDLGTGGSGYTF	TGTGCCAGCAGTGACCTCGGGACAGGGGGAAGTGGCTACACCTTC
.	TRBV20-1	TRBJ2-2	few	CSARGARGVTGELFF	TGCAGTGCTAGAGGCGCGAGAGGGGTAACCGGGGAGCTGTTTTTT
TRBD1	TRBV6-2/TRBV6-3	TRBJ1-2	.	CASEQGDGYTF	TGTGCCAGCGAACAGGGGGATGGCTACACCTTC
TRBD2	TRBV7-9	TRBJ2-7	.	CASSLTTSGLSSYEQYF	TGTGCCAGCAGCTTAACTACTAGCGGGTTGAGCTCCTACGAGCAGTACTTC
TRBD2	TRBV19	TRBJ2-2	few	CASSPGGNTGELFF	TGTGCCAGTAGTCCGGGAGGGAACACCGGGGAGCTGTTTTTT
.	TRBV5-1	TRBJ1-1	many	CASSLAGQPRTEAFF	TGCGCCAGCAGCTTGGCAGGACAGCCGCGCACTGAAGCTTTCTTT
.	TRBV12-3/TRBV12-4	TRBJ2-7	many	CASSQTRHEQYF	TGTGCCAGCAGTCAGACTCGCCACGAGCAGTACTTC
TRBD1	TRBV28	TRBJ1-1	many	CASTRGGQGSTEAFF	TGTGCCAGCACTCGGGGGGGACAGGGAAGCACTGAAGCTTTCTTT
.	TRBV30	TRBJ2-7	many	CASRRGMGLREQYF	TGTGCCTCGAGACGGGGAATGGGATTGCGCGAGCAGTACTTC
TRBD1	TRBV15	TRBJ1-2	few	CATSRSWTGDGYTF	TGTGCCACCAGCAGATCATGGACAGGGGATGGCTACACCTTC
.	TRBV19	TRBJ2-7	many	CASSKQGGSYEQYF	TGTGCCAGTAGCAAGCAGGGGGGCTCCTACGAGCAGTACTTC
TRBD1	TRBV28	TRBJ1-2	.	CASSTGQSGYTF	TGTGCCAGCAGTACGGGACAGTCTGGCTACACCTTC
.	TRBV20-1	TRBJ2-5	many	CSGSGGGSETQYF	TGCAGTGGCTCAGGTGGAGGGAGCGAGACCCAGTACTTC
.	TRBV19	TRBJ2-1	.	CASSIDGSSYNEQFF	TGTGCCAGTAGTATAGACGGCAGCTCCTACAATGAGCAGTTCTTC
TRBD2	TRBV20-1	TRBJ2-7	.	CSAREGAAGGLNEQYF	TGCAGTGCTAGAGAGGGGGCGGCGGGAGGACTTAACGAGCAGTACTTC
TRBD1	TRBV29-1	TRBJ1-5	.	CSARQGTDQPQHF	TGCAGCGCCCGACAGGGGACCGATCAGCCCCAGCATTTT
.	TRBV20-1	TRBJ2-5	many	CSALATRGETQYF	TGCAGTGCCCTGGCCACTAGGGGGGAGACCCAGTACTTC
TRBD1	TRBV6-2/TRBV6-3	TRBJ1-5	many	CASSRQSRDRGWGNQPQHF	TGTGCCAGCAGCCGCCAGTCCCGGGACAGGGGTTGGGGCAATCAGCCCCAGCATTTT
.	TRBV7-8	TRBJ2-7	many	CASSLVGGPGEQYF	TGTGCCAGCAGCTTAGTGGGGGGACCAGGCGAGCAGTACTTC
TRBD2	TRBV20-1	TRBJ2-7	few	CSAESPSGTSYEQYF	TGCAGTGCTGAAAGTCCTAGCGGGACATCCTACGAGCAGTACTTC